This T cell receptor beta chain stems from a study of blood T cell repertoires in COVID-19. Study as a whole: Whether acute or convalescent, the COVID-19 samples came from the United States, Italy and Spain. Sample material is recorded as cDNA or gDNA derived from T cells, B-cell-depleted T cells, or PBMCs.

V was pared by 7 bases and J by 7 bases, with 16 bases of the junction left unmatched. CDR1 and CDR2 (germline): KGHDR, SFDVKD. This CDR3 region has 18 residues. As processed by the authors: Estimation of nucleated cell counts relied on the amplification of reference gene primers. Repertoires were generated with immunoSEQ multiplex PCR, while TCRdb's copy carries only in-frame clones and drops some. V and J calls and clone size are copied from that table; D and trimming were computed from the DNA. In the table there are approximately 92,000 clones, about four fifths of which are singletons. The chain uses TRBV24-1 and TRBJ2-2; 11 nucleotides match TRBD1. The source of this sequence is a man of 80 years or more with acute or convalescent COVID-19. Sequencing input: peripheral blood. CDR3 nucleotides: TGTGCCACCAGCAGCCACACCGGGACAGGGGGTTTCATCGGGGAGCTGTTTTTT. Protein sequence: CATSSHTGTGGFIGELFF.